Listed here are 27 T cell receptor beta chains from one sample, sequenced in a study of blood T cell repertoires in COVID-19 (dated by TCRdb to between 2020 and 2021). Library preparation employed the immunoSEQ multiplex PCR assay. In TCRdb, the immuneACCESS table is reduced to in-frame sequences with V and J assigned. These tables do not hold every clone; where another copy was compared, an unresolved V gene accounts for under half, and the others remain unexplained. The sample table contains approximately 270,000 clones; only one count was recorded for approximately 85% of them. Jointly, the top ten make up 9.5% to 12% of the sample. Specimen: peripheral blood. Receptor source: a woman between 70 and 85 years old with acute or convalescent COVID-19.

CDR3 DNA sequence: TGTGCCAGCAGCTCACAGGGGGCTGAAACCGGGGAGCTGTTTTTT. Encoded protein: CASSSQGAETGELFF. The chain carries TRBV7-8 and TRBJ2-2; 9 positions agree with TRBD1. The length of the CDR3 is 15 residues. Germline-derived CDR1 and CDR2 are SGHVS and FQNEAQ. V shed 4 bases, J shed 5 bases, and the junction held 5 bases outside the gene matches.

The chain couples TRBV6-5 to TRBJ1-6; D gene unclear. The CDR3 totals 14 residues. Germline CDR1 MNHEY, CDR2 SVGAGI. Between the trimmed V and J ends, which lost 2 bases and 7 bases, there was a span of 9 bases. CDR3 protein: CASSYAPVNSPLHF. The CDR3 DNA is TGTGCCAGCAGTTACGCCCCGGTGAATTCACCCCTCCACTTT.

The J gene is TRBJ2-5, the V gene TRBV3-1 (or the pseudogene TRBV3-2), with D perhaps TRBD2 (7 bases). Trimming removed 4 bases from V and 5 bases from J, with 14 bases in between. This CDR3 is built from 14 residues. Germline loops: CDR1 LGHDT, CDR2 YNNKEL (reference sequence). CDR3 bases: TGTGCCAGCAGCCGTCGATGGGGGGGCGAGACCCAGTACTTC. Translating gives CASSRRWGGETQYF.

The V gene is TRBV27, the J gene TRBJ1-2; a possible D gene is TRBD1 (5 bases). Germline CDR1 is MNHEY and CDR2 is SMNVEV (reference sequence). The CDR3 extends over 14 amino acids. V lost 2 bases to trimming and J lost 8 bases, with 15 bases between them. This CDR3 reads CASSLRSGINGYTF. The CDR3 region has the DNA TGTGCCAGCAGTTTAAGGTCAGGGATAAACGGCTACACCTTC.

This clone has only a few counts. The rearrangement uses TRBV3-1 (or the pseudogene TRBV3-2) and TRBJ2-7, with a weak D call TRBD2 (6 bases). The germline CDR1 and CDR2 sequences are LGHDT and YNNKEL (reference sequence). V lost 1 base and J 2 bases, leaving 21 bases between the germline ends. This CDR3 is 18 amino acids long. CDR3 protein: CASSQGVRGALKPYEQYF. The CDR3 DNA sequence: TGTGCCAGCAGCCAAGGGGTGCGCGGGGCTCTGAAACCCTACGAGCAGTACTTC.

Regarding this clone: Additional DNA sequences in this sample encode the identical CDR3. The chain uses TRBV5-1 and TRBJ2-7, with 9 nucleotides matching TRBD1. The CDR3 has 14 residues. Germline loops: CDR1 SGHRS, CDR2 YFSETQ. The V gene end was trimmed by 4 bases and the J gene end by 4 bases; junction bases not matched to a gene: 6. The CDR3 region is CASSPGQGVYEQYF. The CDR3, as DNA: TGCGCCAGCAGCCCGGGACAGGGAGTTTACGAGCAGTACTTC.

The chain couples TRBV5-8 to TRBJ2-7; possible D gene TRBD1, 6 bases. The CDR3 totals 13 residues. Germline V lookup: CDR1 SGHTS, CDR2 YDEGEE. V was cut by 4 bases and J by 3 bases, with 11 bases left in between. CDR3 sequence reads: CASSLRGLYEQYF. In DNA form, the CDR3 reads TGTGCCAGCAGCCTCAGGGGTCTCTACGAGCAGTACTTC.

CDR3 coding DNA: TGTGCCATCAGGGGGGCAAGGGACAGGACCTACGAGCAGTACTTC. It translates to CAIRGARDRTYEQYF. This rearrangement joins TRBV10-3 to TRBJ2-7; TRBD1 matches 8 bases. Losses at the gene ends were 6 bases for V and 2 bases for J; bases not matched to a gene: 9. The CDR3 runs 15 residues. Germline loops: CDR1 ENHRY, CDR2 SYGVKD.

The rearrangement uses TRBV6-4 and TRBJ2-5; 7 bases line up with TRBD2. The CDR3 is 14 residues long. Per germline, CDR1 MRHNA and CDR2 SNTAGT. V was clipped by 9 bases and J by 5 bases; unmatched bases: 12. The CDR3 region is CARTHGATSETQYF. The CDR3 region has the DNA TGTGCCAGGACCCACGGGGCGACTAGCGAGACCCAGTACTTC.

The rearrangement uses TRBV3-1 (or the pseudogene TRBV3-2) and TRBJ1-6, with a weak D call TRBD1 (6 bases). This CDR3 has 16 amino acids. The germline CDR1 and CDR2 sequences are LGHDT and YNNKEL (reference sequence). Trimming took off 4 bases at V and 7 bases at J, with 17 bases between the two ends. CDR3 sequence: CASSRRGGGGNSPLHF. The CDR3 bases are TGTGCCAGCAGCCGGAGAGGGGGGGGCGGCAATTCACCCCTCCACTTT.

This clone was seen only a few times. The J gene is TRBJ1-5, the V gene TRBV6-5; 11 nucleotides align to TRBD1. Unmatched junction bases numbered 4, after V lost 6 bases and J lost 6 bases. Germline V gene lookup returns CDR1 MNHEY and CDR2 SVGAGI. The CDR3 is 14 residues long. The CDR3 sequence is CASSSGTGGQPQHF. CDR3 DNA sequence: TGTGCCAGCAGCAGCGGGACAGGGGGTCAGCCCCAGCATTTT.

The chain has TRBV20-1 and TRBJ1-1, with D possibly TRBD1 on 5 matching bases. V was clipped by 3 bases and J by 1 base, with 15 bases between them. Germline CDR1 and CDR2: DFQATT and SNEGSKA (reference sequence). There are 15 residues in the CDR3. The CDR3 reads CSASAGVIKNTEAFF. The CDR3 region has the DNA TGCAGTGCTAGTGCGGGGGTTATAAAGAACACTGAAGCTTTCTTT.

Of note for this clone: Other DNA sequences in this sample translate to the same CDR3. The chain is built from TRBV20-1 and TRBJ2-3; the match to TRBD2 covers 8 bases. V gave up 6 bases and J gave up 6 bases; unmatched junction bases: 2. The length of the CDR3 is 11 residues. The germline gives CDR1 DFQATT, CDR2 SNEGSKA (reference sequence). The CDR3 reads CSARGEDTQYF. CDR3 bases: TGCAGTGCGCGGGGGGAGGATACGCAGTATTTT.

The chain joins TRBV7-9 to TRBJ2-7; the D is unclear. The CDR3 is 15 residues long. Trimming took 3 bases from V and 5 from J, leaving 17 bases between them. The germline CDR1 and CDR2 sequences are SEHNR and FQNEAQ (reference sequence). The CDR3 reads CASSFTPSSDHEQYF. The CDR3 region has the DNA TGTGCCAGCAGCTTCACCCCGTCCAGCGACCACGAGCAGTACTTC.

V usage is TRBV29-1 and J usage is TRBJ1-6; TRBD1 might be the D (6 bases). The germline V gene encodes CDR1 SQVTM and CDR2 ANQGSEA. V was cut by 4 bases and J by 8 bases, with 12 bases left in between. The CDR3 spans 13 residues. The CDR3 reads CSVGPGVDSPLHF. The CDR3 DNA is TGCAGCGTTGGACCAGGGGTCGATTCACCCCTCCACTTT. Full variable domain (rest looked up from reference TRBV29-1 and TRBJ1-6): SAVISQKPSRDICQRGTSLTIQCQVDSQVTMMFWYRQQPGQSLTLIATANQGSEATYESGFVIDKFPISRPNLTFSTLTVSNMSPEDSSIYLCSVGPGVDSPLHFGNGTRLTVT.

J is TRBJ2-1 and V is TRBV6-6; 7 bases are shared with TRBD2. CDR3 length: 16 residues. V was pared by 6 bases and J by 12 bases, with 20 bases of the junction left unmatched. In germline, CDR1 is MNHNY, CDR2 SVGAGI (reference sequence). CDR3 DNA: TGTGCCAGCAGCCGACTAGGTCGGGCGGGGGAGGCGGGGCAGTTCTTC. Protein sequence: CASSRLGRAGEAGQFF.

This clone was counted once. The rearrangement links TRBV21-1 to TRBJ1-1. TRBV21-1 is classified as a pseudogene. The CDR3 loop spans 12 amino acids. The chain's CDR3 is CASSIVLAEAFF. Written as DNA, the CDR3 is TGTGCCAGCAGCATAGTCTTAGCTGAAGCTTTCTTT.

V gene TRBV4-1 combines with J gene TRBJ1-2; weak D call: TRBD1 (6 bases). The CDR3 extends over 13 amino acids. V gave up 4 bases and J gave up 5 bases, with 11 bases separating them. CDR1 and CDR2 from the germline V gene are MGHRA and YSYEKL. The CDR3 here is CASSPNQGYGYTF. The CDR3 region has the DNA TGCGCCAGCAGCCCAAACCAGGGGTATGGCTACACCTTC.

This sequence joins TRBV3-1 (or the pseudogene TRBV3-2) and TRBJ1-2; 7 nucleotides align to TRBD1. Per the germline V gene, CDR1 is LGHDT and CDR2 is YNNKEL (reference sequence). This CDR3 has 12 amino acids. The J segment lost 4 bases and the V segment lost 8 bases, leaving 4 bases of the junction unmatched. CDR3 bases: TGTGCCAGCGGGGACAGTTCCTATGGCTACACCTTC. Translation gives CASGDSSYGYTF.

The CDR3 is CASSVQGTQPQHF. The CDR3 DNA reads as TGTGCCAGCAGCGTACAGGGCACTCAGCCCCAGCATTTT. This chain connects TRBV6-5 to TRBJ1-5; tentatively, D is TRBD1 (6 bases). This CDR3 is 13 amino acids long. Germline V gene data show CDR1 as MNHEY and CDR2 as SVGAGI. Trimming cost V 6 bases and J 6 bases, with 12 bases left between them.

The gene calls are TRBV12-3 or TRBV12-4 and TRBJ1-1, with 7 nucleotides matching TRBD1. This CDR3 has 13 amino acids. V was clipped by 5 bases and J by 6 bases; unmatched bases: 6. CDR3 amino acids: CASSIRGSPEAFF. CDR3 bases: TGTGCCAGCAGTATCAGGGGGAGCCCTGAAGCTTTCTTT.

A word on this clone: A junction end diverges from the germline sequence, so it may reflect a read error. The CDR3 region has the DNA TGCGCCAGCAGAGTATCGGACACCGGGACAGGGGATTCCTTC. This sequence encodes CASRVSDTGTGDSF. V and J are TRBV10-2 and TRBJ1-2; 10 bases are shared with TRBD1. Looked up from germline, CDR1 is WSHSY and CDR2 is SAAADI. The CDR3 has 14 residues.

V gene TRBV9 combines with J gene TRBJ2-3; TRBD2 matches at 10 bases. This CDR3 comprises 15 residues. Germline assignment: CDR1 SGDLS and CDR2 YYNGEE. The V segment lost 4 bases and the J segment 3 bases; nucleotides outside the gene matches: 5. This CDR3 reads CASSFSGGGTDTQYF. CDR3 in DNA: TGTGCCAGCAGCTTCAGCGGGGGGGGGACAGATACGCAGTATTTT.

The chain is built from TRBV7-9 and TRBJ1-2; TRBD1 is a possible D gene (5 bases). Germline V gene data show CDR1 as SEHNR and CDR2 as FQNEAQ (reference sequence). The CDR3 totals 14 residues. V shed 5 bases and J shed 7 bases, with 17 bases lying between them. CDR3 sequence (DNA): TGTGCCAGCAGCCATACAGACAGCCCCTTTGGCTACACCTTC. Residues: CASSHTDSPFGYTF. Combining the CDR3 with reference TRBV7-9 and TRBJ1-2 gives the whole variable domain DTGVSQNPRHKITKRGQNVTFRCDPISEHNRLYWYRQTLGQGPEFLTYFQNEAQLEKSRLLSDRFSAERPKGSFSTLEIQRTEQGDSAMYLCASSHTDSPFGYTFGSGTRLTVV.

The chain uses TRBV24-1 and TRBJ1-1, with D tentatively TRBD1 (5 bases). The CDR3 runs to 21 residues. Trimming removed 4 bases at V and 0 bases at J, with 29 bases between. Germline CDR1 KGHDR, CDR2 SFDVKD. CDR3 nucleotide sequence: TGTGCCACCAGTGACTCAAATCTTCAACAGGCCCGGGCGGAGCTGAACACTGAAGCTTTCTTT. Its translation is CATSDSNLQQARAELNTEAFF.

The sample holds one count of this clone. The V and J genes are TRBV7-3 and TRBJ2-6; no firm D call. The CDR3 runs to 16 residues. V shed 0 bases and J shed 4 bases, with 10 bases lying between them. The germline gives CDR1 SGHTA, CDR2 FQGTGA. The CDR3 protein is CASSLTLVPGANVLTF. The CDR3 bases are TGTGCCAGCAGCTTAACGTTAGTACCCGGGGCCAACGTCCTGACTTTC.

In its sample, this clone was seen once. The chain couples TRBV7-2 to TRBJ2-3, with 8 bases aligning to TRBD2. The germline CDR1 and CDR2 sequences are SGHTA and FQGNSA. V lost 3 bases and J lost 3; bases outside the gene matches: 8. The CDR3 loop spans 16 amino acids. Here the CDR3 DNA reads TGTGCCAGCAGCTTCCGGGGGGGTCGCGGGACAGATACGCAGTATTTT. It translates to CASSFRGGRGTDTQYF.